Below, 32 T cell receptor beta chains from the same sample are listed, as sequenced in a study of CD8+CD57+ T cells in acquired aplastic anemia. The use of genomic DNA as template underpinned the TCR beta VDJ and CDR3 profiling. Each CDR3 protein is one row after TCRdb ran MiXCR on the reads. The profile covers 200,000 or so distinct CDR3 sequences, with about three fifths appearing a single time and around 45% taken by the ten largest. The sequenced sample consisted of sorted CD4+, CD8+, or CD8+CD57+ T cells (not recorded which) from PBMCs. The receptors come from a human donor with severe aplastic anemia or a healthy control (not recorded which).

The rearrangement joins TRBV27 to TRBJ2-1, with 8 positions matching TRBD2. Germline V CDR1 and CDR2: MNHEY, SMNVEV (reference sequence). V lost 5 bases, J lost 3 bases, and 6 bases stayed unmatched. The CDR3 covers 15 residues. In DNA form, the CDR3 reads TGTGCCAGCAGTCCCCGGGGGGGCCACTACAATGAGCAGTTCTTC. Translating it yields CASSPRGGHYNEQFF.

The chain is built from TRBV7-2 and TRBJ1-3, with no clear D. V was shortened by 6 bases and J by 0 bases, with 9 bases between the two germline ends. CDR1 and CDR2 from the germline V gene are SGHTA and FQGNSA. This CDR3 has 14 residues. CDR3 DNA sequence: TGTGCCAGCAGGCCGTCCGACTCTGGAAACACCATATATTTT. Protein sequence: CASRPSDSGNTIYF.

The chain uses TRBV2 and TRBJ1-1; D ambiguous. Trimming cost V 3 bases and J 4 bases, with 9 bases left between them. The germline V gene encodes CDR1 SNHLY and CDR2 FYNNEI. The CDR3 sequence is 13 residues long. CDR3 bases: TGTGCCAGCAGTGACGCGGGTGCCACTGAAGCTTTCTTT. Encoded protein: CASSDAGATEAFF.

This chain joins TRBV9 and TRBJ1-1, with D tentatively TRBD1 (6 bases). The CDR3 loop spans 16 amino acids. Germline V gives CDR1 SGDLS, CDR2 YYNGEE. V was cut by 3 bases and J by 7 bases, with 22 bases left in between. Here the CDR3 DNA reads TGTGCCAGCAGCGCCCTACAACCGGGGGCGGAAGGTGAAGCTTTCTTT. Translation gives CASSALQPGAEGEAFF.

The rearrangement links TRBV7-4 to TRBJ2-7, with TRBD2 matching 7 bases. CDR3 size: 15 residues. Germline V gene sequence: CDR1 SGHVT, CDR2 SQSDAQ. V shed 5 bases, J shed 1 base, and the junction held 8 bases outside the gene matches. CDR3 protein: CASSLLRGESYEQYF. The DNA of the CDR3 is TGTGCCAGCAGCCTCCTACGGGGGGAATCCTACGAGCAGTACTTC.

The V and J genes are TRBV7-9 and TRBJ1-2; D gene uncertain. V gave up 4 bases and J gave up 7 bases, with 7 bases separating them. Germline CDR1 and CDR2: SEHNR and FQNEAQ (reference sequence). The CDR3 is 11 residues long. CDR3 sequence (DNA): TGTGCCAGCAGCTCCCAGGCTGGCTACACCTTC. This sequence encodes CASSSQAGYTF. The complete variable domain, with remaining parts taken from reference TRBV7-9 and TRBJ1-2, reads DTGVSQNPRHKITKRGQNVTFRCDPISEHNRLYWYRQTLGQGPEFLTYFQNEAQLEKSRLLSDRFSAERPKGSFSTLEIQRTEQGDSAMYLCASSSQAGYTFGSGTRLTVV.

DNA of the CDR3: TGTGCCAGCAGCTTAGCGGCAGGGGCCAACTACGAGCAGTACTTC. It specifies CASSLAAGANYEQYF. The chain couples TRBV7-3 to TRBJ2-7, with D possibly matching TRBD1 (6 bases). CDR3 size: 15 residues. The germline V gene has CDR1 SGHTA and CDR2 FQGTGA. Trimming stripped 2 bases from V and 3 bases from J, with 14 bases between.

The sample holds many counts of this clonotype. The chain recombines TRBV4-2 with TRBJ1-1; 7 nucleotides align to TRBD1. Germline assignment: CDR1 LGHNA and CDR2 YNFKEQ. V lost 1 base, J lost 8 bases, and 1 base stayed unmatched. This CDR3 is built from 12 residues. The CDR3 bases are TGTGCCAGCAGCCAAGTAGGGGGCGAAGCTTTCTTT. This translates into CASSQVGGEAFF.

This clonotype was detected ten times or more. The V and J genes are TRBV6-5 and TRBJ2-5; 8 bases map to TRBD1. V was clipped by 10 bases and J by 2 bases; unmatched bases: 6. This CDR3 contains 13 residues. Germline CDR1 reads MNHEY; CDR2 reads SVGAGI. Here the CDR3 DNA reads TGTGCCACCGACAGGGGATCACAAGAGACCCAGTACTTC. It encodes CATDRGSQETQYF.

V and J are TRBV7-9 and TRBJ1-6; D is ambiguous. This CDR3 is built from 11 residues. In germline, CDR1 is SEHNR, CDR2 FQNEAQ (reference sequence). V lost 6 bases, J lost 13 bases, and 10 bases lay in between. The CDR3 nucleotides read TGTGCCAGCAGTTTGGACTCCCCCCTCCACTTT. Protein: CASSLDSPLHF.

This clonotype came up a few times. The chain has TRBV7-9 and TRBJ2-7; D may be TRBD1 or TRBD2 (5 bases each). This CDR3 is built from 14 residues. CDR1 and CDR2 (germline): SEHNR, FQNEAQ (reference sequence). V lost 3 bases, J lost 2 bases, and 11 bases lay in between. The CDR3 DNA is TGTGCCAGCAGCTTGGGGGTAGAAACCTACGAGCAGTACTTC. Protein product: CASSLGVETYEQYF.

The chain uses TRBV7-8 and TRBJ1-5; D is perhaps TRBD1 (5 bases). Trimming removed 1 base at V and 6 bases at J, with 13 bases between. This CDR3 spans 15 amino acids. CDR1 and CDR2 from the germline V gene are SGHVS and FQNEAQ. The CDR3 sequence: CASSLGSAGLQPQHF. Written as DNA, the CDR3 is TGTGCCAGCAGCTTAGGATCGGCAGGGCTTCAGCCCCAGCATTTT.

The chain uses TRBV6-5 and TRBJ1-1, with 9 positions matching TRBD1. There are 15 residues in the CDR3. The V gene's germline CDR1 is MNHEY and CDR2 SVGAGI. The junction had 6 bases not matched to a gene; V was cut back by 6 bases and J by 1 base. CDR3 amino acids: CASRGPGQGNTEAFF. CDR3 in DNA: TGTGCCAGCAGGGGGCCGGGACAGGGGAACACTGAAGCTTTCTTT.

Notes on this clonotype: Relative to the germline gene, one junction end is altered; a read error may explain this. CDR3 DNA sequence: TGCAGTGCCAAACTAGATCCAGACACGCAGTATTTT. Translated, it gives CSAKLDPDTQYF. The V gene is TRBV20-1, the J gene TRBJ2-3; D is perhaps TRBD2 (5 bases). There are 12 residues in the CDR3. Germline loops: CDR1 DFQATT, CDR2 SNEGSKA (reference sequence).

The rearrangement links TRBV7-9 to TRBJ1-1; D may be TRBD1 (6 bases). The germline V gene has CDR1 SEHNR and CDR2 FQNEAQ (reference sequence). V was clipped by 4 bases and J by 6 bases, with 15 bases between them. This CDR3 region has 14 residues. In nucleotides, the CDR3 is TGTGCCAGCAGCTCCTACAGGGAGGGCGCTGAAGCTTTCTTT. Its translation is CASSSYREGAEAFF.

The chain couples TRBV7-2 to TRBJ1-1; unclear D gene. The CDR3 contains 14 residues. V was trimmed by 5 bases and J by 3 bases, leaving 13 bases between them. Germline loops: CDR1 SGHTA, CDR2 FQGNSA. CDR3 nucleotide sequence: TGTGCCAGCAGCGCCAACCGAAGGTACACTGAAGCTTTCTTT. Residues: CASSANRRYTEAFF.

The chain has TRBV7-9 and TRBJ1-3; D perhaps matches TRBD1 (6 bases). The CDR3 has 13 amino acids. CDR1 is SEHNR and CDR2 is FQNEAQ in the germline V gene (reference sequence). CDR3 in amino acids: CATGQSSGNTIYF. The CDR3, as DNA: TGTGCTACCGGACAGAGCTCTGGAAACACCATATATTTT.

V and J are TRBV12-3 or TRBV12-4 and TRBJ1-2; D is uncertain. This CDR3 has 14 amino acids. Trimming removed 3 bases from V and 4 bases from J, with 12 bases in between. The CDR3 here is CASSLYGPTYGYTF. In nucleotides, the CDR3 is TGTGCCAGCAGTTTGTATGGCCCAACCTATGGCTACACCTTC.

The rearrangement uses TRBV24-1 and TRBJ2-2; D not resolved. Trimming cost V 9 bases and J 6 bases, with 7 bases left between them. The CDR3 is 11 amino acids. Germline V gene lookup returns CDR1 KGHDR and CDR2 SFDVKD. CDR3 protein: CATGPPGELFF. In DNA, the CDR3 is TGTGCCACCGGGCCCCCCGGGGAGCTGTTTTTT.

CDR3 sequence: CATSVGTGSGETQYF. In nucleotides, the CDR3 is TGTGCCACCAGTGTCGGGACAGGGTCGGGAGAGACCCAGTACTTC. This chain joins TRBV24-1 and TRBJ2-5, with 9 bases aligning to TRBD1. This CDR3 contains 15 residues. Trimming at V came to 5 bases and at J to 4 bases, leaving 7 bases not matched to a gene. CDR1 and CDR2 from the germline V gene are KGHDR and SFDVKD.

The V gene is TRBV7-9, the J gene TRBJ1-5, with TRBD1 as a possible D gene (5 bases). The CDR3 is 13 amino acids. CDR1 SEHNR and CDR2 FQNEAQ come from the germline V gene (reference sequence). V lost 5 bases, J lost 14 bases, and 19 bases lay in between. As DNA, the CDR3 is TGTGCCAGCAGCCCCCAGGACACCTACAATGAGCATTTT. It encodes CASSPQDTYNEHF.

This clonotype was picked up one time. The rearrangement joins TRBV5-1 to TRBJ2-1; no definite D call. Germline V gives CDR1 SGHRS, CDR2 YFSETQ. This CDR3 is 15 amino acids long. Trimming cost V 0 bases and J 1 base, with 8 bases left between them. CDR3 in amino acids: CASSLVVGSYNEQFF. The DNA for the CDR3 is TGCGCCAGCAGCTTGGTTGTGGGTTCCTACAATGAGCAGTTCTTC.

The chain has TRBV7-8 and TRBJ2-7, with TRBD2 identical over 9 bases. Losses at the gene ends were 1 base for V and 3 bases for J; bases not matched to a gene: 7. The CDR3 sequence is 16 residues long. Germline loops: CDR1 SGHVS, CDR2 FQNEAQ. The CDR3 DNA is TGTGCCAGCAGCTTAGACTCTAGCGGGAAGTACTACGAGCAGTACTTC. It is translated as CASSLDSSGKYYEQYF.

V and J are TRBV20-1 and TRBJ1-6, with TRBD1 identical over 7 bases. CDR3 length equals 14 residues. Germline CDR1 and CDR2: DFQATT and SNEGSKA (reference sequence). The V gene end was trimmed by 6 bases and the J gene end by 10 bases; junction bases not matched to a gene: 12. CDR3 in amino acids: CSARGGQLKSPLHF. The CDR3 DNA is TGCAGTGCCCGAGGGGGACAGCTTAAGTCACCCCTCCACTTT.

This clonotype was observed a handful of times. CDR3 nucleotide sequence: TGTGCCAGTAGTTCCCGGACAGGGGTTCTTTACGAGCAGTACTTC. Translating it yields CASSSRTGVLYEQYF. The chain has TRBV19 and TRBJ2-7, with 9 bases fitting TRBD1. V trimming: 5 bases; J trimming: 4 bases; junction bases outside the gene matches: 9. This CDR3 comprises 15 residues. From germline, CDR1 is LNHDA and CDR2 SQIVND (reference sequence).

The chain joins TRBV7-6 to TRBJ2-1; 8 positions agree with TRBD2. V gave up 1 base and J gave up 8 bases; unmatched junction bases: 7. The CDR3 length is 15 residues. Germline-derived CDR1 and CDR2 are SGHVS and FNYEAQ. The CDR3 loop is CASSLEAGVIDEQFF. The CDR3 DNA is TGTGCCAGCAGCTTAGAAGCGGGAGTAATAGATGAGCAGTTCTTC.

The rearrangement joins TRBV12-3 or TRBV12-4 to TRBJ1-6; TRBD1 aligns across 10 bases. The CDR3 covers 16 residues. The V gene end was trimmed by 4 bases and the J gene end by 10 bases; junction bases not matched to a gene: 10. This CDR3 reads CASSWGQGWGGSPLHF. CDR3 DNA sequence: TGTGCCAGCAGTTGGGGACAGGGGTGGGGAGGCTCACCCCTCCACTTT.

On this clonotype itself: The junction does not match germline at one end; this may be a read error. The gene calls are TRBV20-1 and TRBJ2-1; maybe TRBD1 (6 bases). Germline CDR1 is DFQATT and CDR2 is SNEGSKA (reference sequence). The CDR3 covers 14 residues. This CDR3 is CSARGAPLYNERFF. The CDR3 region has the DNA TGCAGTGCTAGGGGGGCTCCACTGTACAATGAGCGGTTCTTC.

V and J are TRBV9 and TRBJ2-1; TRBD1 aligns across 9 bases. Looked up from germline, CDR1 is SGDLS and CDR2 is YYNGEE. This CDR3 spans 15 amino acids. The junction had 2 bases not matched to a gene; V was cut back by 3 bases and J by 1 base. CDR3 protein: CASSAGQGSYNEQFF. Here the CDR3 DNA reads TGTGCCAGCAGCGCGGGACAGGGATCCTACAATGAGCAGTTCTTC.

J is TRBJ2-5 and V is TRBV19, with a possible D match to TRBD1 (5 bases). Germline lookup yields CDR1 LNHDA and CDR2 SQIVND (reference sequence). The CDR3 length is 14 residues. With 7 bases removed from V and 1 base from J, the gap between germline ends came to 13 bases. For the CDR3, the DNA is TGTGCCAGTATCGGCAGGACACCCCAAGAGACCCAGTACTTC. Translation: CASIGRTPQETQYF. The full variable domain, rest sourced from reference TRBV19 and TRBJ2-5, is DGGITQSPKYLFRKEGQNVTLSCEQNLNHDAMYWYRQDPGQGLRLIYYSQIVNDFQKGDIAEGYSVSREKKESFPLTVTSAQKNPTAFYLCASIGRTPQETQYFGPGTRLLVL.

The chain recombines TRBV5-4 with TRBJ1-2, with D tentatively TRBD1 (5 bases). Trimming pared 6 bases from V and 12 bases from J, leaving 21 bases between. CDR1 and CDR2 (germline): SGHNT, YYREEE (reference sequence). There are 13 residues in the CDR3. CDR3 loop: CASNGGTSAGNTF. The CDR3 nucleotides read TGTGCCAGCAACGGAGGGACTAGCGCGGGGAACACCTTC.

The rearrangement joins TRBV3-1 to TRBJ2-3, with D perhaps matching TRBD1 (6 bases). From germline, CDR1 is LGHDT and CDR2 YNNKEL (reference sequence). Trimming cost V 1 base and J 3 bases, with 14 bases left between them. This CDR3 comprises 16 residues. CDR3 nucleotide sequence: TGTGCCAGCAGCCAAGGAACAGGGATGGGGACAGATACGCAGTATTTT. This encodes CASSQGTGMGTDTQYF.